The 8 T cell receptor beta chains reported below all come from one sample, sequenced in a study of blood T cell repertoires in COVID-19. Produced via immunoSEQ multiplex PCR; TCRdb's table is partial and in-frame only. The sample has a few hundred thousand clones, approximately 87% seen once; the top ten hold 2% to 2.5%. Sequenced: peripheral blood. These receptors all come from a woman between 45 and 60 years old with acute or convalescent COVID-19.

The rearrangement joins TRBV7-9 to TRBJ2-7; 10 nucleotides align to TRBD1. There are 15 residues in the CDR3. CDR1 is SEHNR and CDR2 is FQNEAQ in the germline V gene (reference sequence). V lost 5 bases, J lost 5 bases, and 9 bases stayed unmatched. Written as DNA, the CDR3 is TGTGCCAGCAGCCCCCGGGACAGGGGTCGACACGAGCAGTACTTC. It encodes CASSPRDRGRHEQYF.

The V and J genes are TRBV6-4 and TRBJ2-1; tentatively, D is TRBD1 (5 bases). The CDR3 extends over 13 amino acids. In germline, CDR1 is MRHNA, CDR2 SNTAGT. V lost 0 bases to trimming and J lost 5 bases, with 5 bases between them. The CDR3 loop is CASSDSDNNEQFF. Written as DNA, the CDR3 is TGTGCCAGCAGTGACTCGGACAACAATGAGCAGTTCTTC.

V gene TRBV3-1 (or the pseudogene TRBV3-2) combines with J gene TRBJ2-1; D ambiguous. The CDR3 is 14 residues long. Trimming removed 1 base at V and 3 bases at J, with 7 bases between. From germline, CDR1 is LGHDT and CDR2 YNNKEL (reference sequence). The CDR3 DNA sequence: TGTGCCAGCAGCCAAGGACTTTTCTACAATGAGCAGTTCTTC. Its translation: CASSQGLFYNEQFF.

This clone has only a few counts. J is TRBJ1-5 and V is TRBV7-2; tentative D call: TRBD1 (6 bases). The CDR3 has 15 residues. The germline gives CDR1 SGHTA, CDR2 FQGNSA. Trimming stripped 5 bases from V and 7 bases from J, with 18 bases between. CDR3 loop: CASSLGGGLLQPQHF. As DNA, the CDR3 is TGTGCCAGCAGCCTAGGGGGGGGCCTGTTACAGCCCCAGCATTTT.

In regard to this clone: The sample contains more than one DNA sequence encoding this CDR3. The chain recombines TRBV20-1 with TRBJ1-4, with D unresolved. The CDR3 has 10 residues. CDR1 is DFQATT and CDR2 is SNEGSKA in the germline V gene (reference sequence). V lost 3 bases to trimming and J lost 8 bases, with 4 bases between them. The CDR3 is CSARREKLFF. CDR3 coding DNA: TGCAGTGCTAGGAGGGAAAAACTGTTTTTT.

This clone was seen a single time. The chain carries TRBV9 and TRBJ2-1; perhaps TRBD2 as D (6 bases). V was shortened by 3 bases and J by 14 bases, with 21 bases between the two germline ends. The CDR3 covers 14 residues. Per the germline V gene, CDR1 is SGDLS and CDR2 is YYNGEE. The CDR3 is CASSAPPTNGSKFF. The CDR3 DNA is TGTGCCAGCAGCGCCCCACCTACTAACGGGAGCAAGTTCTTC.

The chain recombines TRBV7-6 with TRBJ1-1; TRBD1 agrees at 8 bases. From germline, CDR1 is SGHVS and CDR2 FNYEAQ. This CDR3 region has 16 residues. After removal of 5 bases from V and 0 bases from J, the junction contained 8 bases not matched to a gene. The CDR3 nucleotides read TGTGCCAGCAGCCCAGAGACAGGGGAGATGAACACTGAAGCTTTCTTT. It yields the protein CASSPETGEMNTEAFF.

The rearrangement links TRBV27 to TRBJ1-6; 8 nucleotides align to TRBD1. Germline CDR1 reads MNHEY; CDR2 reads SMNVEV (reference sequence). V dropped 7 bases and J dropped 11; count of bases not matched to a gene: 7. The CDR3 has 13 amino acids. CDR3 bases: TGTGCCAGCACTTTGACAGGGGCAACACCCCTCCACTTT. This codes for CASTLTGATPLHF.